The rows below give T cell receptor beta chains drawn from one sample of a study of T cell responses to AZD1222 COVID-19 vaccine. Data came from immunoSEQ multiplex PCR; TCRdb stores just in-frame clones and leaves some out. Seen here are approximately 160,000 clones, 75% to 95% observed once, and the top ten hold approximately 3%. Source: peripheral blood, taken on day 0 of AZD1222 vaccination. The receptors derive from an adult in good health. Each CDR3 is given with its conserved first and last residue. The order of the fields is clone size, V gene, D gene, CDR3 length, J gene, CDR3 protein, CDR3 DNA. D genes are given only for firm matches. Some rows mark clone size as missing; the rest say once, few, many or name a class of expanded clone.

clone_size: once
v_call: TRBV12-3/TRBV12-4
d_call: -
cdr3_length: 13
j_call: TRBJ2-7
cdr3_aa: CASSFTGAGEQYF
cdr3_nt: TGTGCCAGCAGTTTTACGGGGGCGGGGGAGCAGTACTTC

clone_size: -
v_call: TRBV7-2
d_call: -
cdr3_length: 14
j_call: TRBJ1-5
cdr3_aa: CASSSRQVDQPQHF
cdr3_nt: TGTGCCAGCAGCTCCCGACAGGTTGATCAGCCCCAGCATTTT

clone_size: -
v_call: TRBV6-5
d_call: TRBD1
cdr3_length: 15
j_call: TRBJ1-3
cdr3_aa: CASKLGQGAGNTIYF
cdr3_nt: TGTGCCAGCAAATTGGGACAGGGGGCTGGAAACACCATATATTTT

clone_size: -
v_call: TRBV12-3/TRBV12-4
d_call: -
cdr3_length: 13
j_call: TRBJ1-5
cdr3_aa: CASRQGANQPQHF
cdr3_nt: TGTGCCAGCAGGCAGGGTGCCAATCAGCCCCAGCATTTT

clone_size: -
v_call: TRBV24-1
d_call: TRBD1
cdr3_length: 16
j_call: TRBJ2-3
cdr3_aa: CATSPTGTGSTDTQYF
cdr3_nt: TGTGCCACCTCACCCACCGGGACAGGGAGCACAGATACGCAGTATTTT

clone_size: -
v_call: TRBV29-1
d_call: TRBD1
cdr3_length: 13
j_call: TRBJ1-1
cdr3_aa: CSVDEQGDTEAFF
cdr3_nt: TGCAGCGTTGATGAACAGGGGGACACTGAAGCTTTCTTT

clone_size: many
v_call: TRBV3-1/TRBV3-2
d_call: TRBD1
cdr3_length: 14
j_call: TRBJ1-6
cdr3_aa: CASSQPGGNSPLHF
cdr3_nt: TGTGCCAGCAGCCAACCAGGGGGCAATTCACCCCTCCACTTT

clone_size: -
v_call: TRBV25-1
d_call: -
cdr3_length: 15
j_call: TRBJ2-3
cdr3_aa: CASSRRTASTDTQYF
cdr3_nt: TGTGCCAGCAGTCGCCGGACAGCTTCCACAGATACGCAGTATTTT

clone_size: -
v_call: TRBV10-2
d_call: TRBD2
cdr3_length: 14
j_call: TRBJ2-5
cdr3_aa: CASSVPSGGETQYF
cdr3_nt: TGCGCCAGCAGTGTTCCTAGCGGGGGAGAGACCCAGTACTTC

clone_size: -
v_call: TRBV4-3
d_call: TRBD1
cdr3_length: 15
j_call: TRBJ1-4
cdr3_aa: CASSPRGADNEKLFF
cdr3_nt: TGCGCCAGCAGCCCCAGGGGGGCTGATAATGAAAAACTGTTTTTT

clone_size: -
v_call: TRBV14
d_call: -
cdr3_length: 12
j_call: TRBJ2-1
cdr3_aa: CASSQVANEQFF
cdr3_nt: TGTGCCAGCAGCCAAGTGGCCAATGAGCAGTTCTTC

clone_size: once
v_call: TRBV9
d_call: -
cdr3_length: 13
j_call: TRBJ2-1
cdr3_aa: CASSVDLHNEQFF
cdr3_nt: TGTGCCAGCAGCGTAGATCTACACAATGAGCAGTTCTTC

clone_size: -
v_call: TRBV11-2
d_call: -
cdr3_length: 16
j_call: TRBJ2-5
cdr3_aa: CASSWRQRSLQETQYF
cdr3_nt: TGTGCCAGCAGCTGGAGACAGAGGAGCCTCCAAGAGACCCAGTACTTC

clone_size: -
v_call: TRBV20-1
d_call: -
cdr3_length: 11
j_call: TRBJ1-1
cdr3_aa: CSARGDTEAFF
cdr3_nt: TGCAGTGCTAGGGGTGACACTGAAGCTTTCTTT

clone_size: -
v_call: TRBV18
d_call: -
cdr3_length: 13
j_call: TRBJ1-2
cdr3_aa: CASSQGLDYGYTF
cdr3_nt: TGTGCCAGCTCACAGGGGTTGGACTATGGCTACACCTTC

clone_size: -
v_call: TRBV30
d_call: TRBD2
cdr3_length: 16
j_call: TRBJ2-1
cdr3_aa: CAWRTSGESSYNEQFF
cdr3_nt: TGTGCCTGGAGAACTAGCGGGGAAAGCTCCTACAATGAGCAGTTCTTC

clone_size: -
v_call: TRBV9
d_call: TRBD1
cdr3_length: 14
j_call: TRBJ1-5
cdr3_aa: CASSPGQAAQPQHF
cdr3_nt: TGTGCCAGCAGCCCAGGACAGGCAGCTCAGCCCCAGCATTTT

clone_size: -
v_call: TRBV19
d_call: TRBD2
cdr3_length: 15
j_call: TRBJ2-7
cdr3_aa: CASSPLAGELYEQYF
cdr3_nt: TGTGCCAGTAGTCCGCTAGCGGGGGAACTCTACGAGCAGTACTTC

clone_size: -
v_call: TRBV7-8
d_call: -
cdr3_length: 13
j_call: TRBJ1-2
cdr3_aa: CASSLVSNYGYTF
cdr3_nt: TGTGCCAGCAGCTTAGTCTCAAACTATGGCTACACCTTC

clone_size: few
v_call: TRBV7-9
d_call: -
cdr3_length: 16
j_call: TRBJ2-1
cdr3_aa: CASSFLIGAAYNEQFF
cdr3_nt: TGTGCCAGCAGCTTTCTGATCGGGGCTGCTTACAATGAGCAGTTCTTC

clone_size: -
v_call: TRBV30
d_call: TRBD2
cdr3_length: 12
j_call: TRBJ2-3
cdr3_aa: CAWSVGREAQYF
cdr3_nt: TGTGCCTGGAGTGTGGGCCGGGAGGCGCAGTATTTT

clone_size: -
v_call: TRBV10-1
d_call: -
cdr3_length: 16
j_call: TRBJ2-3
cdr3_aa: CASSDWCGGPTDTQYF
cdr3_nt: TGCGCCAGCAGTGATTGGTGCGGGGGCCCCACAGATACGCAGTATTTT

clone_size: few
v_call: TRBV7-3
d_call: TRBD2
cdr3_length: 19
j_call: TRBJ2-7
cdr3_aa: CASSLTGASGRGAYYEQYF
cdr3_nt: TGTGCCAGCAGCCTGACAGGGGCTAGCGGGAGAGGGGCTTACTACGAGCAGTACTTC

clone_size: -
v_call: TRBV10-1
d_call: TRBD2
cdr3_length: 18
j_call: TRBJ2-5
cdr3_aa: CASSELSGGPQPRETQYF
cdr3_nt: TGCGCCAGCAGTGAGTTAAGCGGGGGCCCCCAACCACGCGAGACCCAGTACTTC

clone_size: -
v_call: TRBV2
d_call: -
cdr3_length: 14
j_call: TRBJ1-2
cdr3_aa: CASSEGQTNYGYTF
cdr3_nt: TGTGCCAGCAGTGAAGGCCAAACTAACTATGGCTACACCTTC

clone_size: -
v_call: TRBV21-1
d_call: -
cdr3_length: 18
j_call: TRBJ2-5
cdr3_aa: CASSKVEGLAGAQETQYF
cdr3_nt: TGTGCCAGCAGCAAAGTAGAGGGACTAGCGGGGGCCCAAGAGACCCAGTACTTC

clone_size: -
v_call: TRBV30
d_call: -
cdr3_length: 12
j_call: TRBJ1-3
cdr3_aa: CAWSYSGNTIYF
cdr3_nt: TGTGCCTGGAGTTACTCTGGAAACACCATATATTTT

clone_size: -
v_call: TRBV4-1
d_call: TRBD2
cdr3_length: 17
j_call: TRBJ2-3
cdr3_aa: CASSQGFKRGGPDTQYF
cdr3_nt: TGCGCCAGCAGCCAAGGGTTCAAGCGGGGGGGCCCGGATACGCAGTATTTT

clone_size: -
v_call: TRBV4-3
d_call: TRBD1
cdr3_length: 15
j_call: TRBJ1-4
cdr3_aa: CASSQATGVEEKLFF
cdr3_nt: TGCGCCAGCAGCCAGGCGACAGGGGTCGAGGAAAAACTGTTTTTT

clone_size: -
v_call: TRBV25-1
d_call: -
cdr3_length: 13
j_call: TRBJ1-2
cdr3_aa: CASRPRDLGGYTF
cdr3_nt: TGTGCCAGCCGTCCCCGGGACTTGGGTGGCTACACCTTC

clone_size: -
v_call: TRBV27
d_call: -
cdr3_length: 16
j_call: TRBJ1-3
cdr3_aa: CASRSINGRPGNTIYF
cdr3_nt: TGTGCCAGCAGATCTATAAACGGGAGACCTGGAAACACCATATATTTT

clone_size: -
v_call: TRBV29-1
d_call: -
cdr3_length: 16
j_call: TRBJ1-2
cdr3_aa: CSVNPPGAGRGGGYTF
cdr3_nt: TGCAGCGTCAACCCACCGGGCGCGGGGCGCGGTGGTGGCTACACCTTC

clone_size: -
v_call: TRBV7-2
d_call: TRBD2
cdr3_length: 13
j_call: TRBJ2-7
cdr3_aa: CASSWTSGYEQYF
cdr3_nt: TGTGCCAGCAGCTGGACTAGCGGCTACGAGCAGTACTTC

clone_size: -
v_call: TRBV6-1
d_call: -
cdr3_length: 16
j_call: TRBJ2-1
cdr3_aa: CASSEFGGSSYNEQFF
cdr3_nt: TGTGCCAGCAGTGAATTCGGGGGAAGCTCCTACAATGAGCAGTTCTTC

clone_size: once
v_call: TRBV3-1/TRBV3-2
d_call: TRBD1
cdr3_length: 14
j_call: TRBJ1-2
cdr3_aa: CASSRRTGGYGYTF
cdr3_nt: TGTGCCAGCAGCCGACGGACAGGGGGCTATGGCTACACCTTC

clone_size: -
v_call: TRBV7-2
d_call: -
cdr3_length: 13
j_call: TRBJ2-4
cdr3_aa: CASSLEEGRIQYF
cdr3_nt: TGTGCCAGCAGCTTAGAGGAGGGACGGATTCAGTACTTC

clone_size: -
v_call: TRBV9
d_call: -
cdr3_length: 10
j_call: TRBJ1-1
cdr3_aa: CASSGDRAFF
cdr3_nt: TGTGCCAGCAGCGGCGATAGAGCTTTCTTT

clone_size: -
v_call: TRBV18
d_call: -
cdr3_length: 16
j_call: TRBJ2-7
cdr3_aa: CASSPRAGVTTYEQYF
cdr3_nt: TGTGCCAGCTCACCACGGGCCGGGGTGACAACCTACGAGCAGTACTTC

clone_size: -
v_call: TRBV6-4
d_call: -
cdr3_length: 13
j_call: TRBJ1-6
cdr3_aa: CASSDDYNSPLHF
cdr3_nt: TGTGCCAGCAGTGACGATTATAATTCACCCCTCCACTTT